What follows are 18 T cell receptor beta chains derived from one specimen sequenced in a study of early T cells in non-severe SARS-CoV-2 infection (dated by TCRdb to about 2021). The library was built by means of 5' RACE. Instrument on record: NextSeq 500. TCRdb redid the processing of the public reads, applying fastp at Q25 and MiXCR, and retained in-frame beta chains. Each entry merges the rows of one CDR3 protein and shows their most common DNA and genes. This sample is represented by approximately 110,000 distinct CDR3 sequences; 15% of them were singletons. The biggest ten clones account for less than 25% of the sample. Sequencing was carried out using whole blood. The receptors shown here come from an adult who was a healthcare worker with PCR-confirmed SARS-CoV-2 infection or an uninfected control (not recorded which).

This clonotype was recorded many times. The gene calls are TRBV6-1 and TRBJ2-2, with D perhaps being TRBD1 or TRBD2 (5 bases each). V was shortened by 6 bases and J by 7 bases, with 18 bases between the two germline ends. Germline values: CDR1 MNHNS, CDR2 SASEGT. There are 15 residues in the CDR3. CDR3 nucleotide sequence: TGTGCCAGCAGCGCAGAAGGGGTGGCGGGCGGGGAGCTGTTTTTT. It encodes CASSAEGVAGGELFF.

This clonotype was detected only a few times. The chain employs TRBV3-1 and TRBJ2-5; 7 positions agree with TRBD2. The V and J ends lost 10 bases and 4 bases, in that order; junction bases with no gene match: 6. This CDR3 has 12 residues. Germline assignment: CDR1 LGHDT and CDR2 YNNKEL (reference sequence). The CDR3 loop reads CATGGGRETQYF. CDR3 bases: TGTGCCACGGGCGGGGGTCGAGAGACCCAGTACTTC.

This clonotype was seen a few times. The V and J genes are TRBV6-2 or TRBV6-3 and TRBJ1-2; D uncertain. The CDR3 contains 12 residues. Trimming shortened V by 6 bases and J by 6 bases, and 11 bases separated the two germline ends. Germline V lookup: CDR1 MNHEY, CDR2 SVGEGT. The CDR3 reads CASRLTRDGYTF. Here the CDR3 DNA reads TGTGCCAGCAGACTGACTAGGGATGGCTACACCTTC.

The chain uses TRBV12-3 or TRBV12-4 and TRBJ1-5; TRBD1 might be the D (6 bases). The CDR3 covers 14 residues. V was shortened by 6 bases and J by 4 bases, with 13 bases between the two germline ends. The CDR3 DNA sequence: TGTGCCAGCAGCCGAGACAGGCGGAATCAGCCCCAGCATTTT. Amino acids: CASSRDRRNQPQHF.

The rearrangement joins TRBV12-5 to TRBJ2-3; TRBD1 is a possible D gene (5 bases). Trimming cost V 1 base and J 1 base, with 12 bases left between them. CDR1 and CDR2 from the germline V gene are LGHNT and FRNRAP. The CDR3 loop spans 16 amino acids. DNA of the CDR3: TGTGCTAGTGGTTTGGCGTCCTGGGGCGGCACAGATACGCAGTATTTT. Amino acids: CASGLASWGGTDTQYF.

This clonotype turned up a few times. The CDR3 loop is CASSLLGGGTEAFF. The CDR3 region has the DNA TGCGCCAGCAGCTTGTTGGGGGGAGGCACTGAAGCTTTCTTT. The chain is built from TRBV5-1 and TRBJ1-1; D may be TRBD1 (5 bases). Per the germline V gene, CDR1 is SGHRS and CDR2 is YFSETQ. Trimming pared 1 base from V and 4 bases from J, leaving 11 bases between. The CDR3 covers 14 residues.

This clonotype was seen a handful of times. The V and J genes are TRBV14 and TRBJ1-6; TRBD1 might be the D (5 bases). Germline V gene sequence: CDR1 SGHDN, CDR2 FVKESK. Trimming cost V 0 bases and J 9 bases, with 18 bases left between them. The CDR3 loop spans 17 amino acids. The chain's CDR3 is CASSQERRGVGGSPLHF. CDR3 DNA: TGTGCCAGCAGCCAAGAACGGCGGGGCGTTGGTGGTTCACCCCTCCACTTT.

This clonotype was counted ten times or more. The rearrangement links TRBV7-2 to TRBJ2-3; 8 nucleotides agree with TRBD2. CDR3 size: 17 residues. Per the germline V gene, CDR1 is SGHTA and CDR2 is FQGNSA. V was clipped by 4 bases and J by 2 bases; unmatched bases: 11. CDR3 nucleotides: TGTGCCAGCAGCTACCCACTCGGCGGGGGGCCCACAGATACGCAGTATTTT. Translated: CASSYPLGGGPTDTQYF.

This clonotype came up a few times. This CDR3 is CSARGGQGVRGSSYNEQFF. The CDR3 nucleotides read TGCAGTGCTCGAGGGGGACAGGGGGTCCGCGGGAGCTCCTACAATGAGCAGTTCTTC. The chain is built from TRBV20-1 and TRBJ2-1; 11 bases align to TRBD1. CDR1 is DFQATT, CDR2 SNEGSKA, per germline (reference sequence). The CDR3 contains 19 residues. V dropped 5 bases and J dropped 0; count of bases not matched to a gene: 15.

The chain couples TRBV29-1 to TRBJ1-1; D may be TRBD1 (5 bases). The CDR3 consists of 11 residues. Germline V gene sequence: CDR1 SQVTM, CDR2 ANQGSEA. Trimming took 6 bases from V and 6 from J, leaving 11 bases between them. CDR3 bases: TGCAGCGTATTGGGGGAGGCTGAAGCTTTCTTT. Encoded protein: CSVLGEAEAFF. Using reference TRBV29-1 and TRBJ1-1 for the parts outside the CDR3, the full variable domain is SAVISQKPSRDICQRGTSLTIQCQVDSQVTMMFWYRQQPGQSLTLIATANQGSEATYESGFVIDKFPISRPNLTFSTLTVSNMSPEDSSIYLCSVLGEAEAFFGQGTRLTVV.

The table lists this clonotype with many counts. The chain has TRBV30 and TRBJ2-3; 9 bases are shared with TRBD2. Trimming cost V 7 bases and J 5 bases; bases outside gene matches: 10. Germline V gives CDR1 GTSNPN, CDR2 SVGIG (reference sequence). The length of the CDR3 is 14 residues. The CDR3 DNA follows: TGTGCCTCAAGCGGGGGGCCAATAATAGATACGCAGTATTTT. Residues: CASSGGPIIDTQYF.

This clonotype was counted at least ten times. V is TRBV20-1 and J is TRBJ2-7; D is undetermined. This CDR3 has 12 amino acids. V dropped 5 bases and J dropped 7 bases, with 15 bases sitting between them. Germline values: CDR1 DFQATT, CDR2 SNEGSKA (reference sequence). CDR3 loop: CSARTPVQEQYF. In nucleotides, the CDR3 is TGCAGTGCTCGAACACCCGTGCAAGAGCAGTACTTC.

This clonotype was counted between two and nine times. The chain couples TRBV20-1 to TRBJ1-5, with D perhaps matching TRBD1 (6 bases). The V gene lost 6 bases and the J gene lost 9 bases, with 18 bases spanning the gap. The CDR3 is 13 amino acids. Germline V gives CDR1 DFQATT, CDR2 SNEGSKA (reference sequence). CDR3 coding DNA: TGCAGTGCACCGGACAGAGGGCGTGGGCCCCAGCATTTT. Protein product: CSAPDRGRGPQHF.

This clonotype was counted a few times. This CDR3 reads CASSSQGGSMNTEAFF. The CDR3 DNA is TGTGCCAGCTCATCTCAAGGGGGATCAATGAACACTGAAGCTTTCTTT. The chain recombines TRBV18 with TRBJ1-1; maybe TRBD1 (6 bases). Trimming left V 5 bases short and J 0 bases short, with 16 bases between. The CDR3 spans 16 residues. Germline-derived CDR1 and CDR2 are KGHSH and LQKENI.

This clonotype was counted a few times. The rearrangement joins TRBV24-1 to TRBJ1-6; D uncertain. The V gene's germline CDR1 is KGHDR and CDR2 SFDVKD. This CDR3 contains 10 residues. V lost 11 bases, J lost 8 bases, and 6 bases lay in between. CDR3 amino acids: CANTHSPLHF. The DNA of the CDR3 is TGTGCCAACACTCATTCACCCCTCCACTTT.

V and J are TRBV5-6 and TRBJ2-1; D call uncertain. V lost 4 bases and J lost 8, with 13 bases in between. The CDR3 consists of 13 residues. The germline gives CDR1 SGHDT, CDR2 YYEEEE. The CDR3 nucleotides read TGTGCCAGCAGCCACATTGGGGATTATGAGCAGTTCTTC. It specifies CASSHIGDYEQFF.

The V call is TRBV29-1, the J call TRBJ1-1; D not resolved. V lost 0 bases and J lost 3, with 8 bases in between. The germline V gene encodes CDR1 SQVTM and CDR2 ANQGSEA. The CDR3 length is 13 residues. The CDR3 sequence is CSVEDQVYTEAFF. CDR3 nucleotides: TGCAGCGTTGAAGATCAAGTATACACTGAAGCTTTCTTT.

This clonotype was observed many times. The genes are TRBV6-1 and TRBJ1-2; 8 bases are a match to TRBD1. CDR1 and CDR2 (germline): MNHNS, SASEGT. The J segment lost 4 bases and the V segment lost 5 bases, leaving 6 bases of the junction unmatched. This CDR3 comprises 14 residues. The CDR3 DNA reads as TGTGCCAGCAGTCCTGGACAGGGTGGCTATGGCTACACCTTC. It is translated as CASSPGQGGYGYTF.